This is a list of T cell receptor beta chains from one sample in a study of T cell clonotyping in hematopoietic cell transplantation. The protocol was immunoSEQ multiplex PCR, while the TCRdb copy is restricted to in-frame clones and leaves out a portion. The repertoire holds about 50,000 clones, with 85% to 90% as singletons. Sequenced here: peripheral blood mononuclear cells, sampled before stem cell transplant. These receptors all stem from a man between 60 and 70 years old with biphenotypic leukemia. Some clones in this sample may be carry-over from other donors' samples. Both conserved end residues are part of each CDR3. Not all rows give a size; the values are once, few, many and, for expanded clones, a class.

.,TRBV2,TRBJ2-5,CASEMEGEQETQYF
.,TRBV4-1,TRBJ2-1,CASSRTSGTTYNEQFF
.,TRBV7-2,TRBJ2-3,CASSRTGSTDTQYF
.,TRBV28,TRBJ2-3,CASRDRVADTQYF
few,TRBV15,TRBJ2-7,CATSRDAGHMPYEQYF
.,TRBV7-2,TRBJ2-7,CASGTTGDYEQYF
.,TRBV10-3,TRBJ1-2,CAISEAQGYGYTF
.,TRBV28,TRBJ1-1,CASSPTENTEAFF
.,TRBV28,TRBJ1-2,CASSETTRNYNYGYTF
.,TRBV15,TRBJ2-2,CATSRELADGGELFF
.,TRBV30,TRBJ1-4,CAWSLGLGEKLFF
once,TRBV6-4,TRBJ2-2,CASSDQRETGELFF
.,TRBV5-1,TRBJ1-1,CASSLVWTGSETEAFF
.,TRBV30,TRBJ1-1,CAWSVWDTEAFF
.,TRBV6-4,TRBJ2-1,CASSALAGELGEQFF
.,TRBV28,TRBJ2-7,CASSLLATYEQYF
.,TRBV28,TRBJ2-1,CASTTRESGYEQFF
.,TRBV6-6,TRBJ1-1,CASSPTGDRAEAFF
.,TRBV5-1,TRBJ2-1,CASAGELINEQFF
.,TRBV25-1,TRBJ1-2,CASAAMGYGYTF
.,TRBV7-8,TRBJ2-7,CASSLSYISHEQYF
once,TRBV30,TRBJ1-5,CAWSALNRGQPQHF
.,TRBV5-4,TRBJ2-7,CASSLEPTYEQYF
.,TRBV28,TRBJ1-3,CASFTNSGNTIYF
.,TRBV27,TRBJ2-7,CASRLGTAAEQYF
.,TRBV7-2,TRBJ1-1,CASSLAGGPGAFF
.,TRBV28,TRBJ2-5,CASSSPTGPETQYF
few,TRBV7-6,TRBJ2-2,CASSQLTGTGELFF
.,TRBV9,TRBJ1-2,CASSVEGYYGYTF
.,TRBV19,TRBJ2-7,CASNGRDRVTYEQYF
once,TRBV7-2,TRBJ1-3,CASSPFGDRGDTIYF
.,TRBV30,TRBJ1-2,CAWSVLLGYGYTF
.,TRBV29-1,TRBJ2-2,CSVVIGPRGVGELFF
.,TRBV21-1,TRBJ1-2,CASSREYGYTF
.,TRBV11-1,TRBJ2-3,CASSLEYRLAGGTDTQYF
.,TRBV29-1,TRBJ1-5,CSVQGNSNQPQHF
.,TRBV6-6,TRBJ1-1,CASSSADRGNTEAFF
.,TRBV11-1,TRBJ2-1,CASSPRWREVTFF
.,TRBV2,TRBJ2-7,CASGGTSGTSSEQYF
.,TRBV28,TRBJ1-5,CASSEKNFQPQHF
.,TRBV7-9,TRBJ2-7,CASNLAGEHYEQYF
.,TRBV10-1,TRBJ2-1,CASRKTSYNEQFF
.,TRBV15,TRBJ1-5,CATSTRDEMGGFGQPQHF